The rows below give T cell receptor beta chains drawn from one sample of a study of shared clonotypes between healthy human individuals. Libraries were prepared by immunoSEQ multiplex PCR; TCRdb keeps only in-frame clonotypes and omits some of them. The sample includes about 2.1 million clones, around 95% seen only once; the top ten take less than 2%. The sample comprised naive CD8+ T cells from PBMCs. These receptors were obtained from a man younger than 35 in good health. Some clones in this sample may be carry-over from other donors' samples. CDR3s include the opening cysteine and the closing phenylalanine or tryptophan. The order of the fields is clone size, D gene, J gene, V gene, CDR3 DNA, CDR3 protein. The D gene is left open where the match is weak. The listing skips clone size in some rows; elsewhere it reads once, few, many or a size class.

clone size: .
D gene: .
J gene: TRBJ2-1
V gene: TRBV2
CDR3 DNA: TGTGCCAGCAGTGGTGGCGGGGTAAATGAGCAGTTCTTC
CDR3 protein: CASSGGGVNEQFF

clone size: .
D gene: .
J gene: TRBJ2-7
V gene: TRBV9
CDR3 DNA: TGTGCCAGCAGCGTAGGTGGGGCCCCCTACGAGCAGTACTTC
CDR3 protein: CASSVGGAPYEQYF

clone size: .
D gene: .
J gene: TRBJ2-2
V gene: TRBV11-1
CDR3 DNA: TGTGCCAGCAGCTTTGGGAGGACCGGGGAGCTGTTTTTT
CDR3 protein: CASSFGRTGELFF

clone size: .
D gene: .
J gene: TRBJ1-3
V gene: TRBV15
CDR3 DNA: TGTGCCACCAGGAATGGACAGTCTGGAAACACCATATATTTT
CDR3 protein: CATRNGQSGNTIYF

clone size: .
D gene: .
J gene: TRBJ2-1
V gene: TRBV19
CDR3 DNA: TGTGCCACCCGTAGCGGTGAGGGGTACAATGAGCAGTTCTTC
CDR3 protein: CATRSGEGYNEQFF

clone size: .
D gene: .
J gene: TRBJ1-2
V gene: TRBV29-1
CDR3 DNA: TGCAGCGTTGGTAACAGCTATGGCTACACCTTC
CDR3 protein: CSVGNSYGYTF

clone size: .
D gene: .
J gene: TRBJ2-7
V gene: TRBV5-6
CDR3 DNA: TGTGCCAGCAGCCACGACGGTTACTACGAGCAGTACTTC
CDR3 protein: CASSHDGYYEQYF

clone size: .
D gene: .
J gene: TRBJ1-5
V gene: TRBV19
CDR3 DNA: TGTGCCAGTAGTATATTTGGCAGCACTAATCAGCCCCAGCATTTT
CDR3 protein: CASSIFGSTNQPQHF

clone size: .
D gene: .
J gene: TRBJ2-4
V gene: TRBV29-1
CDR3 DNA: TGCAGCGTCCTTGACACGACCAAAAACATTCAGTACTTC
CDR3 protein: CSVLDTTKNIQYF

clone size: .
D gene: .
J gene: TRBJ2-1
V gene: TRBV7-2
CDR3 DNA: TGTGCCATCCCGGGTCCTCTCTCCTACAATGAGCAGTTCTTC
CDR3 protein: CAIPGPLSYNEQFF

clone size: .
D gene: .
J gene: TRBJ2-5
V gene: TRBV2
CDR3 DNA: TGTGCCAGCAGGGCAGTCCCCCAAGAGACCCAGTACTTC
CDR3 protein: CASRAVPQETQYF

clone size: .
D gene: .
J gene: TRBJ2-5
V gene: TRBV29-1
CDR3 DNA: TGCAGCGTTGAAGATAGGCTAGAGACCCAGTACTTC
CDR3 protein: CSVEDRLETQYF

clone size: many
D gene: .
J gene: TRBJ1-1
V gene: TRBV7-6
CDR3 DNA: TGTGCCAGCAGCCCCGGCGCCGGCAGGGGCACTGAAGCTTTCTTT
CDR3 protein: CASSPGAGRGTEAFF

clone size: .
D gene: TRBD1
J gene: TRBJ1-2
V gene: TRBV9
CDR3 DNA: TGTGCCAGCAGCTCTTCGACAGGGTCCTATGGCTACACCTTC
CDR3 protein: CASSSSTGSYGYTF

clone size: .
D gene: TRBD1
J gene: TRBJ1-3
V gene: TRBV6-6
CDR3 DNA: TGTGCCAGCACCCACACAGGGGGCATCGGAAACACCATATATTTT
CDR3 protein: CASTHTGGIGNTIYF

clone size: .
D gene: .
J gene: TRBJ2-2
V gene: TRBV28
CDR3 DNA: TGTGCCAGCAGTTTATTGGGGAAGAACACCGGGGAGCTGTTTTTT
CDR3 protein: CASSLLGKNTGELFF

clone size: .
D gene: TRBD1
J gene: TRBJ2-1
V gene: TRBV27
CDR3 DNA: TGTGCCAGCAGCTGGCCTCCGGGACAGGGGATCATACGGCAGTTCTTC
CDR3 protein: CASSWPPGQGIIRQFF

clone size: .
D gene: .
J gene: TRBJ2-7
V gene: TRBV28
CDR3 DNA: TGTGCCAGCAGTTTAAGTACTTCACTTAACTACGAGCAGTACTTC
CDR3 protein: CASSLSTSLNYEQYF

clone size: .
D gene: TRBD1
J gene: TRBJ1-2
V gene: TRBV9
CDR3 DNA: TGTGCCAGCAGCGCAGGACAGGGGGCGGTTGGCTACACCTTC
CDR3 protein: CASSAGQGAVGYTF

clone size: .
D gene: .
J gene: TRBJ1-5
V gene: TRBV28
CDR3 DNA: TGTGCCAGCACCCTGGTGGGGGATCAGCCCCAGCATTTT
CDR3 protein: CASTLVGDQPQHF

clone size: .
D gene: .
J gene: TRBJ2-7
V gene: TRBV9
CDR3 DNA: TGTGCCAGCAGCGTAGATCGCCAGCGGCCCCTATGGGGCGAGTACTTC
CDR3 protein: CASSVDRQRPLWGEYF

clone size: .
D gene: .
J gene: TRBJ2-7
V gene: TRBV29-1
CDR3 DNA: TGCAGCGTTGGTGGGACGGATAACTTCTACGAGCAGTACTTC
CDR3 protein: CSVGGTDNFYEQYF

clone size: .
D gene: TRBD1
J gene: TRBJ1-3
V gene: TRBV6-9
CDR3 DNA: TGTGCCAGCAGTTATAGGGGACAGTCTGGAAACACCATATATTTT
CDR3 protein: CASSYRGQSGNTIYF

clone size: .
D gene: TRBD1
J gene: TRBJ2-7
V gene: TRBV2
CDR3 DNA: TGTGCCAGCAGCCTCGGGACAGGGCGCGAGCAGTACTTC
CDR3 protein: CASSLGTGREQYF

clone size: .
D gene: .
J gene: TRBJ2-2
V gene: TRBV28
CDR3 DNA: TGTGCCGTGGGGGAGCGGCCGTATACCGGGGAGCTGTTTTTT
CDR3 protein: CAVGERPYTGELFF

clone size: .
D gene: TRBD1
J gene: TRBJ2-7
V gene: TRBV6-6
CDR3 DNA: TGTGCCAGCAGTTACTCAGTAGGGGGCGGCTACGAGCAGTACTTC
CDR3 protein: CASSYSVGGGYEQYF

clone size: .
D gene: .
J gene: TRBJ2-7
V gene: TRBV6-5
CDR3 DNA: TGTGCCAGCAGTTACTTCGCTTCAGGGCCCTACGAGCAGTACTTC
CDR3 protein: CASSYFASGPYEQYF

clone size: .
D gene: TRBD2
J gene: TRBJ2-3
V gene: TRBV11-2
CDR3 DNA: TGTGCCAGCAGCCCACCCGGGACTAGCGGGAGTCCAGATACGCAGTATTTT
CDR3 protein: CASSPPGTSGSPDTQYF

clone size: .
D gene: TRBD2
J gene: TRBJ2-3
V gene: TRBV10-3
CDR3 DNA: TGTGCCATCAGTGTAGCGGGACCCACAGATACGCAGTATTTT
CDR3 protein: CAISVAGPTDTQYF

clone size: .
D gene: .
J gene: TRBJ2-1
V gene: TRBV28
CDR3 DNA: TGTGCCAGCAGTTTTAAGGGGGACAATGAGCAGTTCTTC
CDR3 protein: CASSFKGDNEQFF

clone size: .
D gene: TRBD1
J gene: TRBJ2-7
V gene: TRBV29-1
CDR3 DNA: TGCAGCGTTGGTCTTTGGGACAGAGACTACGAGCAGTACTTC
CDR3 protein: CSVGLWDRDYEQYF

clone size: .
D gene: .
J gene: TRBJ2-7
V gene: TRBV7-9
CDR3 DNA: TGTGCCAGCAGCTCCGGGGGAGTCGGGCAGTACTTC
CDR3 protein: CASSSGGVGQYF

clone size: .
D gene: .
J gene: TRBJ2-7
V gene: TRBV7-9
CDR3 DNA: TGTGCCAGCAGCTTAACGTCCGTGGATTACGAGCAGTACTTC
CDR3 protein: CASSLTSVDYEQYF

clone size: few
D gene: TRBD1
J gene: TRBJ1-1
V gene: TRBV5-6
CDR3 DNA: TGTGCCAGCTCGACAGGGGGGAACACTGAAGCTTTCTTT
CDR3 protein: CASSTGGNTEAFF

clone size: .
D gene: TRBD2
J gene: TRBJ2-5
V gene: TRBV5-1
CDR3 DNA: TGCGCCAGCAGCTTGGCTACTAGCGGGAGGGAAGAGACCCAGTACTTC
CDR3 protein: CASSLATSGREETQYF

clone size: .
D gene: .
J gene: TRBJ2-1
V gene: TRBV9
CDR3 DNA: TGTGCCAGCAGAGACGGGAGTGGCAATGAGCAGTTCTTC
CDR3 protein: CASRDGSGNEQFF

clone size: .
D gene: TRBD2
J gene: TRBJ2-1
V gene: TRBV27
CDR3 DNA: TGTGCCAGCAGTTTTGAGACGGGGGGTCACAATGAGCAGTTCTTC
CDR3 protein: CASSFETGGHNEQFF

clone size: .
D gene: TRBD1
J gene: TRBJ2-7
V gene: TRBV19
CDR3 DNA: TGTGCCACCACAGGGGGAAACTACGAGCAGTACTTC
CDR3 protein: CATTGGNYEQYF

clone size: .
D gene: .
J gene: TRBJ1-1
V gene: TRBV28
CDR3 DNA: TGTGCCAGCAGTGACCCACGGGCATGGAACACTGAAGCTTTCTTT
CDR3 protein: CASSDPRAWNTEAFF

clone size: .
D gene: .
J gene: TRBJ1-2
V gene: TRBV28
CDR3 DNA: TGTGCCAGCAGTTTCTCGAGGTCTCCTAACTATGGCTACACCTTC
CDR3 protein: CASSFSRSPNYGYTF

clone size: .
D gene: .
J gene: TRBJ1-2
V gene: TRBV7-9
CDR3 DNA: TGTGCCAGCAGCTTAGACCCCTGGGAAGGCTACACCTTC
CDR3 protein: CASSLDPWEGYTF